This passage covers 24 T cell receptor beta chains from one sample sequenced in a study of neurological immune-mediated disorders. TCRdb fed the 5' RACE reads into MiXCR, producing one record per CDR3 protein. The repertoire holds tens of thousands of distinct CDR3 sequences, approximately 11% seen once, with approximately 6.6% in the top ten. Regarding time point: longitudinal time-point 1 (baseline). The sequencing input was PBMCs. These receptors all come from a male donor with HTLV-1-associated myelopathy (HAM/TSP).

This clonotype was detected ten times or more. The V and J genes are TRBV9 and TRBJ2-3, with D maybe TRBD2 (5 bases). Germline V gene data show CDR1 as SGDLS and CDR2 as YYNGEE. Trimming pared 2 bases from V and 0 bases from J, leaving 7 bases between. This CDR3 has 14 residues. CDR3 loop: CASSVRGSTDTQYF. For the CDR3, the DNA is TGTGCCAGCAGCGTCCGGGGTAGCACAGATACGCAGTATTTT.

This clonotype was found many times. The chain recombines TRBV25-1 with TRBJ2-2; 10 bases agree with TRBD1. CDR1 is MGHDK, CDR2 SYGVNS, per germline. This CDR3 comprises 16 residues. V was clipped by 3 bases and J by 4 bases; unmatched bases: 5. The CDR3 DNA reads as TGTGCCAGCAGTGAGCCGGGACAGGGGACCACCGGGGAGCTGTTTTTT. It is translated as CASSEPGQGTTGELFF.

This clonotype appeared many times. The chain carries TRBV12-3 or TRBV12-4 and TRBJ2-3; maybe TRBD1 (7 bases). There are 15 residues in the CDR3. Trimming cost V 11 bases and J 5 bases, with 23 bases left between them. CDR3 sequence: CAVKATGTAGDTQYF. CDR3 bases: TGTGCCGTTAAGGCTACCGGGACAGCGGGAGATACGCAGTATTTT.

Many counts were recorded for this clonotype. This chain uses TRBV10-3 with TRBJ1-4; D gene ambiguous. Germline CDR1 is ENHRY and CDR2 is SYGVKD. The length of the CDR3 is 13 residues. Trimming stripped 11 bases from V and 1 base from J, with 11 bases between. The CDR3 loop is CAVKGLTNEKLFF. In DNA, the CDR3 is TGTGCCGTAAAGGGATTAACTAATGAAAAACTGTTTTTT.

This clonotype was counted at least ten times. The chain uses TRBV7-9 and TRBJ2-5, with TRBD1 identical over 7 bases. V lost 5 bases to trimming and J lost 5 bases; unmatched junction nucleotides: 5. This CDR3 region has 13 residues. Germline V gene lookup returns CDR1 SEHNR and CDR2 FQNEAQ (reference sequence). The CDR3: CASSPRGPETQYF. The DNA for the CDR3 is TGTGCCAGCAGCCCTAGGGGGCCGGAGACCCAGTACTTC.

Many counts were recorded for this clonotype. The J gene is TRBJ2-2, the V gene TRBV25-1; perhaps TRBD1 as D (6 bases). The CDR3 totals 14 residues. Per germline, CDR1 MGHDK and CDR2 SYGVNS. The V end lost 5 bases, the J end lost 7 bases, and 14 bases lay between the germline ends. In nucleotides, the CDR3 is TGTGCCAGCAGTCCAGGGGAATCAAGCGGGGAGCTGTTTTTT. Protein sequence: CASSPGESSGELFF.

This clonotype was detected many times. Mismatch with germline at one junction end may stem from a read error. This rearrangement joins TRBV5-1 to TRBJ1-1; weak D call: TRBD1 (5 bases). The CDR3 runs to 13 residues. CDR1 and CDR2 from the germline V gene are SGHRS and YFSETQ. The DNA for the CDR3 is TGCGCCAGCAGTTTGGACACCGCCACTGAAGCTTTCTTT. Its translation is CASSLDTATEAFF.

This clonotype showed up many times. This chain uses TRBV5-1 with TRBJ2-7; the D gene is possibly TRBD1 (6 bases). The V end was cut by 4 bases, the J end by 4 bases, with 18 bases between. Germline V gives CDR1 SGHRS, CDR2 YFSETQ. The CDR3 sequence is 15 residues long. This chain's CDR3 is CASSVGQFPVYEQYF. The CDR3 DNA reads TGCGCCAGCAGCGTTGGACAGTTTCCCGTTTACGAGCAGTACTTC.

This clonotype was counted at least ten times. This sequence joins TRBV5-5 and TRBJ2-3, with D hard to call. Germline assignment: CDR1 SGHKS and CDR2 YYEKEE (reference sequence). The V gene lost 1 base and the J gene lost 1 base, with 10 bases spanning the gap. The CDR3 is 15 residues long. The CDR3 region is CASSLSAAGTDTQYF. CDR3 in DNA: TGTGCCAGCAGCTTGTCCGCTGCGGGCACAGATACGCAGTATTTT.

This clonotype has a count of ten or more. The chain couples TRBV6-2 or TRBV6-3 to TRBJ1-1; D unresolved. The CDR3 spans 12 residues. The germline V gene encodes CDR1 MNHEY and CDR2 SVGEGT. V dropped 6 bases and J dropped 1 base, with 6 bases sitting between them. The CDR3 protein is CASSPRNTEAFF. The DNA for the CDR3 is TGTGCCAGCAGCCCGAGGAACACTGAAGCTTTCTTT.

This clonotype was seen repeatedly, ten times or more. CDR3 DNA: TGCGCCAGCAGCATAGGAGGCCCGGGCTACGAGCAGTACTTC. This encodes CASSIGGPGYEQYF. This chain links TRBV5-1 with TRBJ2-7; possibly TRBD2 for D (5 bases). V was shortened by 4 bases and J by 3 bases, with 14 bases between the two germline ends. The CDR3 runs to 14 residues. Germline CDR1 and CDR2: SGHRS and YFSETQ.

There are many counts of this clonotype. The chain is built from TRBV9 and TRBJ1-1, with a possible D match to TRBD1 (5 bases). The germline CDR1 and CDR2 sequences are SGDLS and YYNGEE. The CDR3 has 14 residues. V gave up 1 base and J gave up 4 bases, with 11 bases separating them. Here the CDR3 reads CASSVMGEFTEAFF. CDR3 nucleotides: TGTGCCAGCAGCGTAATGGGGGAGTTCACTGAAGCTTTCTTT.

The table lists this clonotype with many counts. This CDR3 reads CASSIGGPRSLMGTEAFF. In DNA, the CDR3 is TGTGCCAGTAGTATAGGAGGGCCCAGAAGCCTGATGGGCACTGAAGCTTTCTTT. The chain joins TRBV19 to TRBJ1-1, with no clear D. The V gene's germline CDR1 is LNHDA and CDR2 SQIVND (reference sequence). The V end lost 1 base, the J end lost 4 bases, and 22 bases lay between the germline ends. This CDR3 is built from 18 residues.

This clonotype was counted many times. The V gene is TRBV4-3, the J gene TRBJ1-6; D is undetermined. This CDR3 contains 13 residues. The V end lost 0 bases, the J end lost 8 bases, and 5 bases lay between the germline ends. Germline V gene sequence: CDR1 LGHNA, CDR2 YSLEER. CDR3 nucleotides: TGCGCCAGCAGCCAAGAGTCTCATTCACCCCTCCACTTT. It translates to CASSQESHSPLHF.

This clonotype was recorded at least ten times. V usage is TRBV9 and J usage is TRBJ1-5, with D possibly TRBD1 on 5 matching bases. Trimming left V 0 bases short and J 3 bases short, with 10 bases between. Germline V lookup: CDR1 SGDLS, CDR2 YYNGEE. This CDR3 contains 15 residues. CDR3 in amino acids: CASSVGDWNNQPQHF. Here the CDR3 DNA reads TGTGCCAGCAGCGTAGGGGACTGGAACAATCAGCCCCAGCATTTT. Variable domain in full (rest from reference TRBV9 and TRBJ1-5): DSGVTQTPKHLITATGQRVTLRCSPRSGDLSVYWYQQSLDQGLQFLIQYYNGEERAKGNILERFSAQQFPDLHSELNLSSLELGDSALYFCASSVGDWNNQPQHFGDGTRLSIL.

This clonotype has ten or more counts. The chain has TRBV28 and TRBJ2-1; D gene unclear. Germline V gene sequence: CDR1 MDHEN, CDR2 SYDVKM. This CDR3 comprises 16 residues. V lost 4 bases to trimming and J lost 0 bases, with 13 bases between them. CDR3 in DNA: TGTGCCAGCAGTTCTACTACCGGCCCCTCCTACAATGAGCAGTTCTTC. This gives the protein CASSSTTGPSYNEQFF.

This clonotype appeared many times. The chain combines TRBV7-2 with TRBJ2-5; 8 bases map to TRBD1. J was trimmed by 9 bases and V by 3 bases; bases with no gene match: 3. The V gene's germline CDR1 is SGHTA and CDR2 FQGNSA. The CDR3 totals 12 residues. CDR3 protein: CASSLDRASQYF. Written as DNA, the CDR3 is TGTGCCAGCAGCTTGGACAGGGCATCCCAGTACTTC.

Many counts were recorded for this clonotype. This sequence joins TRBV2 and TRBJ2-1; TRBD1 matches at 10 bases. With V trimmed by 5 bases and J by 9 bases, 10 bases remained unmatched. This CDR3 has 15 residues. Germline V lookup: CDR1 SNHLY, CDR2 FYNNEI. The CDR3 sequence: CASSSMGQGFSEQFF. The CDR3 region has the DNA TGTGCCAGCAGTAGCATGGGACAGGGGTTCTCTGAGCAGTTCTTC.

This rearrangement joins TRBV25-1 to TRBJ2-2; TRBD1 aligns across 7 bases. With 2 bases clipped from V and 0 bases from J, the junction kept 6 bases outside the gene matches. Germline CDR1 and CDR2: MGHDK and SYGVNS. This CDR3 is built from 17 residues. The CDR3 loop is CASSEGRQGANTGELFF. CDR3 coding DNA: TGTGCCAGCAGTGAAGGTCGGCAGGGGGCGAACACCGGGGAGCTGTTTTTT.

Many counts were recorded for this clonotype. V is TRBV29-1 and J is TRBJ1-2; D gene ambiguous. CDR1 and CDR2 (germline): SQVTM, ANQGSEA. Trimming left V 7 bases short and J 7 bases short, with 19 bases between. This CDR3 is built from 13 residues. CDR3 loop: CSATLGKMTGYTF. The CDR3 region has the DNA TGCAGCGCGACCTTGGGCAAAATGACTGGCTACACCTTC.

This clonotype was picked up many times. CDR3 coding DNA: TGTGCCAGCAGCTTAGAATGGAGAAATGCTTTCTTT. It is translated as CASSLEWRNAFF. This chain connects TRBV7-2 to TRBJ1-1; D is uncertain. Germline V gene data show CDR1 as SGHTA and CDR2 as FQGNSA. The CDR3 consists of 12 residues. Trimming removed 1 base from V and 11 bases from J, with 11 bases in between. Full variable domain (outside the CDR3, taken from reference TRBV7-2 and TRBJ1-1): GAGVSQSPSNKVTEKGKDVELRCDPISGHTALYWYRQSLGQGLEFLIYFQGNSAPDKSGLPSDRFSAERTGGSVSTLTIQRTQQEDSAVYLCASSLEWRNAFFGQGTRLTVV.

This clonotype has only a few counts. The V call is TRBV19, the J call TRBJ1-5; TRBD1 is a possible D gene (5 bases). The V and J ends lost 0 bases and 11 bases respectively, with 17 bases between them. The CDR3 runs 15 residues. Per the germline V gene, CDR1 is LNHDA and CDR2 is SQIVND (reference sequence). The CDR3, as DNA: TGTGCCAGTAGTATAGAGGGCAGCTTAATCAGGGCCCAGCATTTT. It codes for CASSIEGSLIRAQHF.

Comment on this clonotype: A much larger clone sits a single nucleotide away, making a read error possible. The chain joins TRBV5-1 to TRBJ1-5, with no clear D. The CDR3 covers 15 residues. In germline, CDR1 is SGHRS, CDR2 YFSETQ. The CDR3 spells CASSPAGNSNKPQHF. The CDR3 DNA sequence: TGCGCCAGCAGTCCGGCCGGGAATAGCAATAAGCCCCAGCATTTT. The variable domain in full, with the rest retrieved from reference TRBV5-1 and TRBJ1-5, is KAGVTQTPRYLIKTRGQQVTLSCSPISGHRSVSWYQQTPGQGLQFLFEYFSETQRNKGNFPGRFSGRQFSNSRSEMNVSTLELGDSALYLCASSPAGNSNKPQHFGDGTRLSIL.

This clonotype appeared many times. J is TRBJ2-7 and V is TRBV9; D unresolved. V shed 0 bases and J shed 1 base, with 11 bases lying between them. The CDR3 covers 15 residues. Germline CDR1 is SGDLS and CDR2 is YYNGEE. The CDR3 spells CASSVVPDQSYEQYF. In DNA form, the CDR3 reads TGTGCCAGCAGCGTAGTGCCGGACCAGTCCTACGAGCAGTACTTC.